A selection of T cell receptor beta chains follows, all from one sample in a study of CD8+ T cells in alopecia areata. TCRdb's table, derived via immunoSEQ multiplex PCR, lists solely in-frame clones and lacks some. The sample holds about 140,000 clones, 50% to 60% seen once. Source material: CD4+ T cells sorted from blood. These receptors came from a human donor in good health. Both conserved end residues are part of each CDR3. The order of the fields is J gene, V gene, clone size, D gene, CDR3 protein, CDR3 DNA. The D gene is left open where the match is weak. Clone size is stated in some rows and not others, as once, few, many or a class when expanded.

j_gene: TRBJ1-1
v_gene: TRBV30
abundance: few
d_gene: -
CDR3aa: CAWSVTQDTEAFF
CDR3nt: TGTGCCTGGAGTGTAACCCAAGACACTGAAGCTTTCTTT

j_gene: TRBJ2-3
v_gene: TRBV14
abundance: -
d_gene: -
CDR3aa: CASSQDLLPGTQYF
CDR3nt: TGTGCCAGCAGCCAAGACCTCCTCCCCGGTACGCAGTATTTT

j_gene: TRBJ2-5
v_gene: TRBV7-2
abundance: -
d_gene: -
CDR3aa: CASSLYTETRGETQYF
CDR3nt: TGTGCCAGCAGCCTCTACACTGAGACTAGAGGGGAGACCCAGTACTTC

j_gene: TRBJ1-1
v_gene: TRBV5-1
abundance: -
d_gene: -
CDR3aa: CASSLTVFRNTEAFF
CDR3nt: TGCGCCAGCAGCTTGACAGTTTTCCGGAACACTGAAGCTTTCTTT

j_gene: TRBJ2-1
v_gene: TRBV7-8
abundance: -
d_gene: -
CDR3aa: CASSLGEDEQFF
CDR3nt: TGTGCCAGCAGCTTGGGCGAGGATGAGCAGTTCTTC

j_gene: TRBJ2-5
v_gene: TRBV29-1
abundance: -
d_gene: -
CDR3aa: CSVEGAPRMAQYF
CDR3nt: TGCAGCGTTGAAGGGGCTCCCAGGATGGCCCAGTACTTC

j_gene: TRBJ2-1
v_gene: TRBV27
abundance: once
d_gene: -
CDR3aa: CASKTVRDNEQFF
CDR3nt: TGTGCCAGCAAAACAGTCAGAGACAATGAGCAGTTCTTC

j_gene: TRBJ1-2
v_gene: TRBV29-1
abundance: once
d_gene: -
CDR3aa: CSVEAVYNYGYTF
CDR3nt: TGCAGCGTTGAGGCGGTTTATAACTATGGCTACACCTTC

j_gene: TRBJ1-2
v_gene: TRBV5-4
abundance: -
d_gene: -
CDR3aa: CASRVGGGGYGYTF
CDR3nt: TGTGCCAGCAGGGTGGGGGGAGGAGGATATGGCTACACCTTC

j_gene: TRBJ1-2
v_gene: TRBV14
abundance: few
d_gene: -
CDR3aa: CASSQDFSLYGYTF
CDR3nt: TGTGCCAGCAGCCAAGACTTCTCCCTCTATGGCTACACCTTC

j_gene: TRBJ1-1
v_gene: TRBV9
abundance: -
d_gene: -
CDR3aa: CATLTSTGNTEAFF
CDR3nt: TGTGCCACCCTTACCTCGACAGGGAACACTGAAGCTTTCTTT

j_gene: TRBJ2-1
v_gene: TRBV27
abundance: -
d_gene: -
CDR3aa: CASSLSQIINEQFF
CDR3nt: TGTGCCAGCAGTTTATCCCAAATAATCAATGAGCAGTTCTTC

j_gene: TRBJ2-6
v_gene: TRBV25-1
abundance: -
d_gene: -
CDR3aa: CASNPSGANVLTF
CDR3nt: TGTGCCAGCAATCCCAGTGGGGCCAACGTCCTGACTTTC

j_gene: TRBJ2-5
v_gene: TRBV29-1
abundance: -
d_gene: TRBD1
CDR3aa: CSVRTGGLETQYF
CDR3nt: TGCAGCGTGCGGACAGGGGGATTAGAGACCCAGTACTTC

j_gene: TRBJ2-5
v_gene: TRBV4-1
abundance: -
d_gene: TRBD2
CDR3aa: CASSQLLAGVSETQYF
CDR3nt: TGCGCCAGCAGCCAACTGCTAGCGGGAGTATCAGAGACCCAGTACTTC

j_gene: TRBJ2-7
v_gene: TRBV5-6
abundance: few
d_gene: TRBD2
CDR3aa: CASSSQKSREGLVRYEQYF
CDR3nt: TGTGCCAGCAGCTCCCAGAAATCGAGGGAGGGCCTGGTTAGGTACGAGCAGTACTTC

j_gene: TRBJ1-4
v_gene: TRBV18
abundance: -
d_gene: -
CDR3aa: CASSPGLDEKLFF
CDR3nt: TGTGCCAGCTCCCCAGGGTTGGATGAAAAACTGTTTTTT

j_gene: TRBJ2-1
v_gene: TRBV5-6
abundance: -
d_gene: -
CDR3aa: CASSFTSPVGEQFF
CDR3nt: TGTGCCAGCAGCTTCACCAGTCCGGTAGGTGAGCAGTTCTTC

j_gene: TRBJ2-6
v_gene: TRBV9
abundance: -
d_gene: -
CDR3aa: CASSVALTAGANVLTF
CDR3nt: TGTGCCAGCAGCGTAGCCCTTACAGCTGGGGCCAACGTCCTGACTTTC

j_gene: TRBJ2-2
v_gene: TRBV28
abundance: few
d_gene: -
CDR3aa: CASSLAGELFF
CDR3nt: TGTGCCAGCAGTTTGGCCGGGGAGCTGTTTTTT

j_gene: TRBJ2-3
v_gene: TRBV27
abundance: few
d_gene: -
CDR3aa: CASRTSTDTQYF
CDR3nt: TGTGCCAGCAGGACCTCCACAGATACGCAGTATTTT

j_gene: TRBJ2-7
v_gene: TRBV9
abundance: -
d_gene: -
CDR3aa: CASSVRDGRINEQYF
CDR3nt: TGTGCCAGCAGCGTCAGGGACGGGCGGATCAACGAGCAGTACTTC

j_gene: TRBJ2-4
v_gene: TRBV2
abundance: -
d_gene: -
CDR3aa: CASSENTGFNRNIQYF
CDR3nt: TGTGCCAGCAGTGAGAATACAGGCTTCAATAGGAACATTCAGTACTTC

j_gene: TRBJ2-5
v_gene: TRBV5-4
abundance: -
d_gene: -
CDR3aa: CASSPAGSGETQYF
CDR3nt: TGTGCCAGCAGCCCCGCGGGGAGCGGGGAGACCCAGTACTTC

j_gene: TRBJ2-6
v_gene: TRBV6-5
abundance: -
d_gene: TRBD2
CDR3aa: CASSYSLAAGANVLTF
CDR3nt: TGTGCCAGCAGTTACTCTCTAGCGGCTGGGGCCAACGTCCTGACTTTC

j_gene: TRBJ2-6
v_gene: TRBV6-5
abundance: -
d_gene: -
CDR3aa: CASSYQGSSGANVLTF
CDR3nt: TGTGCCAGCAGTTACCAGGGTAGCTCTGGGGCCAACGTCCTGACTTTC

j_gene: TRBJ1-2
v_gene: TRBV5-1
abundance: -
d_gene: -
CDR3aa: CASSRDNPDGYTF
CDR3nt: TGCGCCAGCAGCCGGGACAATCCTGATGGCTACACCTTC